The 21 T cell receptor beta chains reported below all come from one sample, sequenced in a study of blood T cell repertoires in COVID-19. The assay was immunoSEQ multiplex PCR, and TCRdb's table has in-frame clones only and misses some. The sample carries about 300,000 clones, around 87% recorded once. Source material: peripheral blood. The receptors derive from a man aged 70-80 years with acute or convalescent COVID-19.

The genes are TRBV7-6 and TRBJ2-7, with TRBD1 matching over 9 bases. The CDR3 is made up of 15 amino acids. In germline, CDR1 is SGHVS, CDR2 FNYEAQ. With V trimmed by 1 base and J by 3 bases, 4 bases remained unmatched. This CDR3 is CASSLGRQGGYEQYF. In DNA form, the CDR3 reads TGTGCCAGCAGCTTAGGGAGACAGGGGGGCTACGAGCAGTACTTC.

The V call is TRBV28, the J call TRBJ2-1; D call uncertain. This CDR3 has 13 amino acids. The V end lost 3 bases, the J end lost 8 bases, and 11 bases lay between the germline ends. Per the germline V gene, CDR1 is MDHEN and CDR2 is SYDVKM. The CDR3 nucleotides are TGTGCCAGCAGTTTTGAGGTCTCGGATGAGCAGTTCTTC. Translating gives CASSFEVSDEQFF. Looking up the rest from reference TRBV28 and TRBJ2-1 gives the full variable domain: DVKVTQSSRYLVKRTGEKVFLECVQDMDHENMFWYRQDPGLGLRLIYFSYDVKMKEKGDIPEGYSVSREKKERFSLILESASTNQTSMYLCASSFEVSDEQFFGPGTRLTVL.

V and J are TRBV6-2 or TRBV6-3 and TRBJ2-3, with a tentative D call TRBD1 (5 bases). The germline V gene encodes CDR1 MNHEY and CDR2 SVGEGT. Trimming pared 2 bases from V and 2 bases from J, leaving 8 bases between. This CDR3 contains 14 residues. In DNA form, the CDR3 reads TGTGCCAGCAGTTACGCAGGGTACACAGATACGCAGTATTTT. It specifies CASSYAGYTDTQYF.

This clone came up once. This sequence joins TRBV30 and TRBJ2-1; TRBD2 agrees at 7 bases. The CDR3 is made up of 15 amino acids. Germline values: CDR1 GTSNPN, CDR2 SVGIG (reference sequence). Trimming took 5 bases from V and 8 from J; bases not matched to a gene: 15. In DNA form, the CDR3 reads TGTGCCTGGGACCCTCTGGCAGCGGGACCGGATGAGCAGTTCTTC. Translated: CAWDPLAAGPDEQFF. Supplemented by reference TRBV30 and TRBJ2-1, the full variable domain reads SQTIHQWPATLVQPVGSPLSLECTVEGTSNPNLYWYRQAAGRGLQLLFYSVGIGQISSEVPQNLSASRPQDRQFILSSKKLLLSDSGFYLCAWDPLAAGPDEQFFGPGTRLTVL.

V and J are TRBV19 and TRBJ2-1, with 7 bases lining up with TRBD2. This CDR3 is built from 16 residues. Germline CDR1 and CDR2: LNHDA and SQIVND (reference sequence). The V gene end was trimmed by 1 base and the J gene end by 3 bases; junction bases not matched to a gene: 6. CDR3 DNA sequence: TGTGCCAGTAGTATAGCTACTAGCGAGATCTACAATGAGCAGTTCTTC. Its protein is CASSIATSEIYNEQFF.

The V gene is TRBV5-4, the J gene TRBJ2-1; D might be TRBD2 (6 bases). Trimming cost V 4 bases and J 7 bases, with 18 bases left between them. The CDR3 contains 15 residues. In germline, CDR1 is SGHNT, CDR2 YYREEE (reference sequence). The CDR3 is CASSRPGLQRNEQFF. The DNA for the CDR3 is TGTGCCAGCAGCCGACCGGGACTCCAGAGGAATGAGCAGTTCTTC.

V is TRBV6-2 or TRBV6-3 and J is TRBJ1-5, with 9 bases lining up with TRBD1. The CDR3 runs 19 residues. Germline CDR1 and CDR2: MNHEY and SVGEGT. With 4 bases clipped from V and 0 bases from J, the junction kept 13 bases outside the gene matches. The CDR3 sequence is CASSSSPGQGYYSNQPQHF. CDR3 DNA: TGTGCCAGCAGTTCGTCGCCGGGACAGGGCTATTATAGCAATCAGCCCCAGCATTTT.

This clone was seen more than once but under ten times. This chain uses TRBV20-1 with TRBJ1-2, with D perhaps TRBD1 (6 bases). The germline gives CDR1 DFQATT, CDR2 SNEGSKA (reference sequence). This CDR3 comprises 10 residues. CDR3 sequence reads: CVAGGRGYTF. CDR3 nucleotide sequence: TGCGTAGCGGGGGGCCGAGGCTACACCTTC.

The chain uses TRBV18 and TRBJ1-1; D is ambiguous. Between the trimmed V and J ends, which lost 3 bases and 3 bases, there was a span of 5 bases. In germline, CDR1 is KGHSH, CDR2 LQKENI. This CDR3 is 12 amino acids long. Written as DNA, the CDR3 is TGTGCCAGCTCACCCCTTGACACTGAAGCTTTCTTT. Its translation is CASSPLDTEAFF.

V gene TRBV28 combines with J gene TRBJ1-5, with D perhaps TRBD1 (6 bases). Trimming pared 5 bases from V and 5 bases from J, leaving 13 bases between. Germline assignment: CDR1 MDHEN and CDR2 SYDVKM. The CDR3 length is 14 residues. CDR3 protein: CASSVTGPHQPQHF. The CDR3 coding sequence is TGTGCCAGCAGTGTAACAGGGCCCCATCAGCCCCAGCATTTT. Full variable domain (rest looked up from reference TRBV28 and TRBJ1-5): DVKVTQSSRYLVKRTGEKVFLECVQDMDHENMFWYRQDPGLGLRLIYFSYDVKMKEKGDIPEGYSVSREKKERFSLILESASTNQTSMYLCASSVTGPHQPQHFGDGTRLSIL.

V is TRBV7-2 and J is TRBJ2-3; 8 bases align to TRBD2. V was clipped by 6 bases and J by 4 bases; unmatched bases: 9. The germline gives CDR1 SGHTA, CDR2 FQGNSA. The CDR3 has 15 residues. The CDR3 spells CASRRGAFLADTQYF. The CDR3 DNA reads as TGTGCCAGCAGGCGGGGGGCATTCTTAGCAGATACGCAGTATTTT.

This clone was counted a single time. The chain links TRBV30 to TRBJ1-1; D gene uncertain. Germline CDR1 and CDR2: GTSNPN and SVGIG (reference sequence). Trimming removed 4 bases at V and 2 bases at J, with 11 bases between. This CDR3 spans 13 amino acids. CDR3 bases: TGTGCCTGGATGACGGGATTAAACACTGAAGCTTTCTTT. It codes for CAWMTGLNTEAFF.

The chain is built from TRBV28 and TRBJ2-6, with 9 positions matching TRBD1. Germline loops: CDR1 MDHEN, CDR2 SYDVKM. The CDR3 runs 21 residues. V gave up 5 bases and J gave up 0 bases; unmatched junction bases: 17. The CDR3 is CASSQGTGNLRYGSGANVLTF. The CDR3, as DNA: TGTGCCAGCAGTCAAGGGACAGGGAATTTAAGATACGGCTCTGGGGCCAACGTCCTGACTTTC.

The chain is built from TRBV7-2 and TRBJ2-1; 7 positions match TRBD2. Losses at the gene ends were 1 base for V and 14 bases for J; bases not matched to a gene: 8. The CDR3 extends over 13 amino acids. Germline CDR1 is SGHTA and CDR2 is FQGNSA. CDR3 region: CASSLGMGGSEFF. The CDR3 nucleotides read TGTGCCAGCAGCTTAGGGATGGGGGGGTCGGAGTTCTTC.

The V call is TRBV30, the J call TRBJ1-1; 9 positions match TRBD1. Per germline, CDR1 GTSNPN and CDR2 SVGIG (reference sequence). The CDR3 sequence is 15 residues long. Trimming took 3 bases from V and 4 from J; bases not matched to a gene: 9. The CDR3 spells CAWRDRGGRGTEAFF. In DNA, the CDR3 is TGTGCCTGGAGGGACAGGGGTGGGAGAGGCACTGAAGCTTTCTTT.

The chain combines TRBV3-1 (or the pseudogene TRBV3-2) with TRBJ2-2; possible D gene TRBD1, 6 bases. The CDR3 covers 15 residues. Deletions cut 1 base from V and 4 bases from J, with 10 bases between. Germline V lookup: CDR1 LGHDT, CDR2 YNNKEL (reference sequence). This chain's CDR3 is CASSQGTGFTGELFF. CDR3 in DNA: TGTGCCAGCAGCCAAGGTACAGGGTTCACCGGGGAGCTGTTTTTT.

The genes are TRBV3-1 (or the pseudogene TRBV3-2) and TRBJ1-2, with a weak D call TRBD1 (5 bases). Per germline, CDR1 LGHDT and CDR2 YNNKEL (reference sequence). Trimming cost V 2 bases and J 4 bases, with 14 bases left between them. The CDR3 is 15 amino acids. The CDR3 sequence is CASSQKEQDPYGYTF. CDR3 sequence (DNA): TGTGCCAGCAGCCAAAAGGAACAGGACCCCTATGGCTACACCTTC.

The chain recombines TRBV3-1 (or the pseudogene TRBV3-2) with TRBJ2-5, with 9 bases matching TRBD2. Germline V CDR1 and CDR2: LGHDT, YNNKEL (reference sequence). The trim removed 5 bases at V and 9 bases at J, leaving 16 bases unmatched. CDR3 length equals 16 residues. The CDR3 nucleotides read TGTGCCAGCAGCGGGGGACTAGCTGAGCCGGTTTTGGCCCAGTACTTC. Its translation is CASSGGLAEPVLAQYF.

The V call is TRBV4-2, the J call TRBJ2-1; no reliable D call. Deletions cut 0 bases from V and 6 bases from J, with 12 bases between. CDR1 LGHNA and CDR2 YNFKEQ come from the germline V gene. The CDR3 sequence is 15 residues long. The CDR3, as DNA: TGTGCCAGCAGCCAAGATAGCAAGAACGCCAATGAGCAGTTCTTC. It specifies CASSQDSKNANEQFF.

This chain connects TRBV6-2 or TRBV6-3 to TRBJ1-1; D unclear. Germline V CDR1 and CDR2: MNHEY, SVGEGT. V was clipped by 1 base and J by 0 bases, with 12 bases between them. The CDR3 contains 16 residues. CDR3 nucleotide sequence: TGTGCCAGCAGTTACTATATCGGGGTCATGAACACTGAAGCTTTCTTT. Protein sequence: CASSYYIGVMNTEAFF.

CDR3 DNA sequence: TGCGCCAGCAGCCAAGACGGGCGGGGGGGTTCAGATACGCAGTATTTT. This gives the protein CASSQDGRGGSDTQYF. J is TRBJ2-3 and V is TRBV4-1, with 9 nucleotides matching TRBD2. From germline, CDR1 is MGHRA and CDR2 YSYEKL. The CDR3 has 16 residues. The trim removed 0 bases at V and 4 bases at J, leaving 5 bases unmatched.